This TCR beta chain was captured in a study of T cell changes during pregnancy in multiple sclerosis. The CDR3 totals 16 residues. V was pared by 5 bases and J by 1 base, with 6 bases of the junction left unmatched. CDR1 and CDR2 (germline): SGHTA, FQGTGA. Sequenced by immunoSEQ multiplex PCR; TCRdb stores in-frame clones only, minus some. The table has 70,000 to 85,000 clones, approximately 90% seen once. This sequence was found in a female donor with multiple sclerosis, enrolled in a pregnancy study. Sequenced material: peripheral blood, taken before pregnancy. V usage is TRBV7-3 and J usage is TRBJ2-2; 8 positions agree with TRBD1. The CDR3 here is CASSPPGQENTGELFF. CDR3 sequence (DNA): TGTGCCAGCAGCCCACCGGGACAGGAGAACACCGGGGAGCTGTTTTTT.